Listed below are T cell receptor beta chains from one sample, sequenced in a study of blood T cell repertoires in COVID-19. This table comes from immunoSEQ multiplex PCR, and its TCRdb copy is limited to in-frame clones, with some not included. The sample holds approximately 200,000 clones, 79% seen once. The sample consisted of peripheral blood. The source of these receptors is a man between 60 and 75 years old with active or convalescent COVID-19. Each CDR3 is given without its conserved first and last residue. Only some rows state a clone size, as once, few, many or a class for expanded clones.

>TRBV3-1/TRBV3-2|NA
ATLGRAGEQY
>TRBV6-5|NA
ASSYNFASNQPQH
>TRBV5-1|NA
ASSPGQYSNQPQH
>TRBV4-2|NA
ASSTGSGGHQPQH
>TRBV24-1|NA
ATKSGIGSYNEQF
>TRBV6-2/TRBV6-3|NA
ASSRTSGISYEQY
>TRBV19|NA
ASSPQTQETQY
>TRBV9|NA
ASSIGLAEHNEQF
>TRBV9|NA
ASSAGQVFSYEQY
>TRBV7-8|NA
ASISLAVQETQY
>TRBV5-4|NA
ASSRQSDNEQF
>TRBV6-5|NA
ASSPGRGSYGYT
>TRBV6-2/TRBV6-3|NA
ASSYGQVEAF
>TRBV7-6|NA
ASSLASGFQNTEAF
>TRBV5-1|NA
ASSPPGEQF
>TRBV2|NA
ASRAGQEGSTEAF
>TRBV11-3|NA
ASSLGLAGNHQETQY
>TRBV29-1|NA
SVVGSGGQF
>TRBV9|few
ASSVGSGADQPQH
>TRBV7-8|NA
ASSIRRTGREREQY
>TRBV27|NA
ASSFRTDMNTEAF
>TRBV3-1/TRBV3-2|NA
ASSQGLAGGETQY
>TRBV3-1/TRBV3-2|NA
ASSQFRDEQY
>TRBV28|few
ASSSLDSSARVPLH
>TRBV14|NA
ASSFRTGPSYEQY
>TRBV28|NA
ASRPGGQPQH
>TRBV7-3|NA
ASSIRGPGELF
>TRBV3-1/TRBV3-2|NA
ASSQGGPFNQPQH
>TRBV19|NA
ASRPGTSGRGTDTQY
>TRBV15|NA
ATSKQGGHNEQF
>TRBV19|NA
ASSGTARGTDTQY
>TRBV30|NA
AWSLGGTDTQY